The clone carrying this T cell receptor (beta chain) has a single count. The antigen remains unidentified. The repertoire was sequenced with immunoSEQ multiplex PCR; TCRdb's copy has only in-frame clones and lacks some. Counted here are approximately 220,000 clones, roughly 91% occurring once; the ten biggest clones make up approximately 1%. The sample belongs to a study of T cell responses to AZD1222 COVID-19 vaccine. Regarding the study as a whole: Targeting of unmutated variant regions was reportedly seen in nearly half of spike-specific TCRs. Breadth and depth of Spike-specific TCRs rose after two AZD1222 doses. CD4 TCRs associated with vaccination spanned spike, dominating at 160-218 and 743-854. White British ancestry dominated among donors, who included more females, and clonal diversity was possibly underestimated.

Germline CDR1 LGHNA, CDR2 YSLEER. J gave up 5 bases and V 4 bases, and 11 bases lay outside the gene matches. The CDR3 loop spans 17 amino acids. The chain employs TRBV4-3 and TRBJ2-2; 9 bases are shared with TRBD1. The specimen was peripheral blood, collected on day 0 of MenACWY control vaccination. The sequence was obtained from an adult in good health. CDR3 sequence reads: CASSRDPGTGQTGELFF. In DNA form, the CDR3 reads TGCGCCAGCAGCCGCGACCCCGGGACAGGGCAAACCGGGGAGCTGTTTTTT.